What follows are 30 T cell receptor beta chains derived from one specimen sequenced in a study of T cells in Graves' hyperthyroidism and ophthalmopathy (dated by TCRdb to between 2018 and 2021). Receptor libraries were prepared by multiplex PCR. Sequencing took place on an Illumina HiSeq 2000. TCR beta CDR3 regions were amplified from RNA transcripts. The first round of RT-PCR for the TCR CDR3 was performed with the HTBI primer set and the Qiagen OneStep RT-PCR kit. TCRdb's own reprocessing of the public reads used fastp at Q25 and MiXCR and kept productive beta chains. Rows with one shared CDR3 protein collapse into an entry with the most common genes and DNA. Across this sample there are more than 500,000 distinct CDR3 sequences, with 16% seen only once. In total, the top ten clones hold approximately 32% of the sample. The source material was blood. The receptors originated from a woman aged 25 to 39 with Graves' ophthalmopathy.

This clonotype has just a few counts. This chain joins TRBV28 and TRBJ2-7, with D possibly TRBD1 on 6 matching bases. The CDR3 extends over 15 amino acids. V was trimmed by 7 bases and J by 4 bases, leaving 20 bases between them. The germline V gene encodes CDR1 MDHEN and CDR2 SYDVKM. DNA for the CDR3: TGTGCCAGCAAAGATGTGGGGACAAATCTTTACGAGCAGTACTTC. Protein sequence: CASKDVGTNLYEQYF.

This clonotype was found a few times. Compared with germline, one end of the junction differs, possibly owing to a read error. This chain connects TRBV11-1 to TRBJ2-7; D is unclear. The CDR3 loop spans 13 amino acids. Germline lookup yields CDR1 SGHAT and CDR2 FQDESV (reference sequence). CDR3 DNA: TGTGCCAGCAGCTTAGGGATCTCCTACGAGCAGTGCTTC. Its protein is CASSLGISYEQCF.

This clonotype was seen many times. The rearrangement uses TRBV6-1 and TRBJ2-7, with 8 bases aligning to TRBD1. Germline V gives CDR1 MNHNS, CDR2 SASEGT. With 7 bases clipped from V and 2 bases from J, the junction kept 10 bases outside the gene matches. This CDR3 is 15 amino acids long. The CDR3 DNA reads TGTGCCAGCAAACTCGCAGGGGGCGACCCCTACGAGCAGTACTTC. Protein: CASKLAGGDPYEQYF.

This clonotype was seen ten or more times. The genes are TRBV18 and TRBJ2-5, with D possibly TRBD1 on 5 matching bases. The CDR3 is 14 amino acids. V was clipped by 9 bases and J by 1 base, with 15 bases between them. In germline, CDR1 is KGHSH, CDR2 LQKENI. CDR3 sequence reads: CASYKSQGQETQYF. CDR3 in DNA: TGTGCCAGTTACAAGAGCCAGGGCCAAGAGACCCAGTACTTC.

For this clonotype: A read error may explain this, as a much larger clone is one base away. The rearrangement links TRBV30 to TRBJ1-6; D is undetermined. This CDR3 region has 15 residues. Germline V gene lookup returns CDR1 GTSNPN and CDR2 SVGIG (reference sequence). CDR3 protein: CAWSVRVAYNSPLRF. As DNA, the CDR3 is TGTGCCTGGAGTGTACGGGTCGCCTATAATTCACCCCTCCGCTTT.

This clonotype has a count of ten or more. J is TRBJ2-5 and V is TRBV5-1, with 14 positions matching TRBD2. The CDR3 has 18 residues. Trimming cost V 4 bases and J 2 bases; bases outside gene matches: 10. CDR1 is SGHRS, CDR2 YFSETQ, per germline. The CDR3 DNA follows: TGCGCCAGCAGCCTGTCGACTAGCGGGAGGGGCGGGCAAGAGACCCAGTACTTC. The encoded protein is CASSLSTSGRGGQETQYF.

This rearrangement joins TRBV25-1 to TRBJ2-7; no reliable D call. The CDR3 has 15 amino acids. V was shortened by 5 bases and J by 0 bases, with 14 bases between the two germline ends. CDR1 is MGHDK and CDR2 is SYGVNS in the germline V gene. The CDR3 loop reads CASSSVQPSSYEQYF. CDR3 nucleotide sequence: TGTGCCAGCAGTTCGGTACAACCGAGCTCCTACGAGCAGTACTTC.

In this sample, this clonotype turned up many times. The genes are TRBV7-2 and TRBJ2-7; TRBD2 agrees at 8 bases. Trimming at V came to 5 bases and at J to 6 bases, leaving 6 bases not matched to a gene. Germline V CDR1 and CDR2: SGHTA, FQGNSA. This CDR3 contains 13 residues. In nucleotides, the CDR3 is TGTGCCAGCAGCCAATCGGGGGGGCCCGAGCAGTACTTC. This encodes CASSQSGGPEQYF. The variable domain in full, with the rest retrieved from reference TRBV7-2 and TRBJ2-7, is GAGVSQSPSNKVTEKGKDVELRCDPISGHTALYWYRQSLGQGLEFLIYFQGNSAPDKSGLPSDRFSAERTGGSVSTLTIQRTQQEDSAVYLCASSQSGGPEQYFGPGTRLTVT.

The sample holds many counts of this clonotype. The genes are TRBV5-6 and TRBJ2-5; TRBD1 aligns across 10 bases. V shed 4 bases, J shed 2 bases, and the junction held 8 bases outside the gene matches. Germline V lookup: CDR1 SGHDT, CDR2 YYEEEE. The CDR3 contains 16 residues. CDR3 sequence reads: CASSDRQGASQETQYF. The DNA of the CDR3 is TGTGCCAGCAGCGATAGACAGGGGGCGTCGCAAGAGACCCAGTACTTC.

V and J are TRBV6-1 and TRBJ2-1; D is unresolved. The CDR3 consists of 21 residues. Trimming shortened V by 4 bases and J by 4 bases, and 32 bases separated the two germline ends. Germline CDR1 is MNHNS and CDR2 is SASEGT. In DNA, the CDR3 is TGTGCCAGCAGTGTTAATAGGGAATCCCACCTGACGGGTGAATTATACAATGAGCAGTTCTTC. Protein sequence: CASSVNRESHLTGELYNEQFF.

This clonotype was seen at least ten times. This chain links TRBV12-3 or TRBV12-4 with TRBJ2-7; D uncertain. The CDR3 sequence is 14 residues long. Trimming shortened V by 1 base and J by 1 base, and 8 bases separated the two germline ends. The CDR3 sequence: CASSLGPLSYEQYF. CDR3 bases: TGTGCCAGCAGTTTAGGGCCGTTATCCTACGAGCAGTACTTC.

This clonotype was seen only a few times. The CDR3 reads CASSVADTQYF. CDR3 bases: TGTGCCAGCAGCGTCGCAGATACGCAGTATTTT. The chain joins TRBV9 to TRBJ2-3; no firm D call. Trimming stripped 2 bases from V and 4 bases from J, with 2 bases between. The CDR3 covers 11 residues. The germline V gene encodes CDR1 SGDLS and CDR2 YYNGEE.

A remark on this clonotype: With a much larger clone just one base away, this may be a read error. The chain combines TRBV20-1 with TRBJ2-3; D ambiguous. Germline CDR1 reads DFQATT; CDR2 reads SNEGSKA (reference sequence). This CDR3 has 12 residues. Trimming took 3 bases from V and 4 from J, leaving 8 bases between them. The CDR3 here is CSARSPADTQYF. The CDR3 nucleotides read TGCAGTGCTAGGAGCCCCGCAGATACGCAGTATTTT.

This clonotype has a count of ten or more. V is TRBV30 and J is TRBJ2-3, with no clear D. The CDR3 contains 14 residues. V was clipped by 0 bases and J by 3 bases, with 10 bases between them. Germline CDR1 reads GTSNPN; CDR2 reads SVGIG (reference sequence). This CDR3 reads CAWSVDLLTDTQYF. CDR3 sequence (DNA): TGTGCCTGGAGTGTAGACCTTTTAACAGATACGCAGTATTTT.

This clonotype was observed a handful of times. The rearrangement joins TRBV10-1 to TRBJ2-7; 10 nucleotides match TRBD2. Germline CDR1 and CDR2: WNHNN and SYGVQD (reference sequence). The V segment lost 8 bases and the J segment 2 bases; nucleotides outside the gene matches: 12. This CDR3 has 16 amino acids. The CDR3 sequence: CASQSSGSTRTYEQYF. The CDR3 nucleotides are TGCGCCAGCCAGTCTAGCGGGAGTACTCGGACCTACGAGCAGTACTTC.

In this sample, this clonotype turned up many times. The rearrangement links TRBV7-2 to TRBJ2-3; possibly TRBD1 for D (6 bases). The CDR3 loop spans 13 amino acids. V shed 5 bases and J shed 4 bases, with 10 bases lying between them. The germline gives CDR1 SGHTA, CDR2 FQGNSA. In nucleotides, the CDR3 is TGTGCCAGCAGCATCCGACAGGCAGATACGCAGTATTTT. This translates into CASSIRQADTQYF.

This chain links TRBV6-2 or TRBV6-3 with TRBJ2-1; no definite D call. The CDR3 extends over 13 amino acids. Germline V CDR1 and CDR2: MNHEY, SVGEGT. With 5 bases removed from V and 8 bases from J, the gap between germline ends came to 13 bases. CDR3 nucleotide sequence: TGTGCCAGCAGTATTCGGACCATTCATGAGCAGTTCTTC. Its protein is CASSIRTIHEQFF.

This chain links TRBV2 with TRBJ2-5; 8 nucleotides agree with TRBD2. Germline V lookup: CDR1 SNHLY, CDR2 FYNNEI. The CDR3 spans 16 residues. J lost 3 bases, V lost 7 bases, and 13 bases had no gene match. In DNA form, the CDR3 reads TGTGCCAGCAAGGGCGGAACTAGCGGAGCCGAAGAGACCCAGTACTTC. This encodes CASKGGTSGAEETQYF.

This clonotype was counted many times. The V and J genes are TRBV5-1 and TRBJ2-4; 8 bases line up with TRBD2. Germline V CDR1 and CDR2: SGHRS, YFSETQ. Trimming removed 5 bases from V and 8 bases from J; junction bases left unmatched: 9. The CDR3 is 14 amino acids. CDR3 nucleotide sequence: TGCGCCAGCAGTCAAGGGACTAGTTTGGACATTCAGTACTTC. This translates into CASSQGTSLDIQYF. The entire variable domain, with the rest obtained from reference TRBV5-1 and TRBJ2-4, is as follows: KAGVTQTPRYLIKTRGQQVTLSCSPISGHRSVSWYQQTPGQGLQFLFEYFSETQRNKGNFPGRFSGRQFSNSRSEMNVSTLELGDSALYLCASSQGTSLDIQYFGAGTRLSVL.

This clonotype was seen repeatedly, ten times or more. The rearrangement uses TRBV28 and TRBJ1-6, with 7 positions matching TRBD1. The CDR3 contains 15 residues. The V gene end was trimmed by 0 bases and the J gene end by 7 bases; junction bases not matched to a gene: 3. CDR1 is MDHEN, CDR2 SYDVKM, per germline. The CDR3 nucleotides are TGTGCCAGCAGTTTATGGGACAGGCTCAATTCACCCCTCCACTTT. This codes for CASSLWDRLNSPLHF.

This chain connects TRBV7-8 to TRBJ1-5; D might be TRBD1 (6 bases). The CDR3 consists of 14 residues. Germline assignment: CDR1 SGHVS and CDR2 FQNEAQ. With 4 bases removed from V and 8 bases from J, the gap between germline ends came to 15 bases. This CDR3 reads CASSSYRDGKPQHF. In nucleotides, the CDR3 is TGTGCCAGCAGCTCCTACAGGGACGGAAAGCCCCAGCATTTT.

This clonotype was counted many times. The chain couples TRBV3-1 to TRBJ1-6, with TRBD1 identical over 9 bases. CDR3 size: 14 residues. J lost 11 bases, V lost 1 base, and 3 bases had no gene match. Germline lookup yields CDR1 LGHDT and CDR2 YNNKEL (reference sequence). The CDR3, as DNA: TGTGCCAGCAGCCAAGGGACAGGGGTGGCACCCCTCCACTTT. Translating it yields CASSQGTGVAPLHF.

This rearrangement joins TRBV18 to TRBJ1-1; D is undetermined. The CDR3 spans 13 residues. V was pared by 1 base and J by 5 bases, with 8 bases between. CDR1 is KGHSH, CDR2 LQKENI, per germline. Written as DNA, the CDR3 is TGTGCCAGCTCACCACTATTGGGGACTGAAGCTTTCTTT. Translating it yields CASSPLLGTEAFF. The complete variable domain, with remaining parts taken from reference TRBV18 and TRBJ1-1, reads NAGVMQNPRHLVRRRGQEARLRCSPMKGHSHVYWYRQLPEEGLKFMVYLQKENIIDESGMPKERFSAEFPKEGPSILRIQQVVRGDSAAYFCASSPLLGTEAFFGQGTRLTVV.

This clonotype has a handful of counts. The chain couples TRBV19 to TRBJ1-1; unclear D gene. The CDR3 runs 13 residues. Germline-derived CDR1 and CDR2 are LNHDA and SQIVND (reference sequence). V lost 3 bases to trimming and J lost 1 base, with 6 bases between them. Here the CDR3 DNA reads TGTGCCAGTAGTATTTGGGAGAACACTGAAGCTTTCTTT. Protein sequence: CASSIWENTEAFF.

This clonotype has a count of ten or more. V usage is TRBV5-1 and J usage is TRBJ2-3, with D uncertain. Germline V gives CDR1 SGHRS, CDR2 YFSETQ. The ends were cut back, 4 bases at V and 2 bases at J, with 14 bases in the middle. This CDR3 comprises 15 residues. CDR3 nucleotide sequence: TGCGCCAGCAGCCTAGGGATCTCCTACACAGATACGCAGTATTTT. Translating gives CASSLGISYTDTQYF.

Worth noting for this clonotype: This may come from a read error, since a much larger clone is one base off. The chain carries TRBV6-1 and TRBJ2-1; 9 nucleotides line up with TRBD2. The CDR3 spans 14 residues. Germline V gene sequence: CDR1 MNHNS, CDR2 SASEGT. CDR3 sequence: CVTERGAAYNEQFF. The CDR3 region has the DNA TGTGTCACCGAGCGGGGGGCAGCCTACAATGAGCAGTTCTTC.

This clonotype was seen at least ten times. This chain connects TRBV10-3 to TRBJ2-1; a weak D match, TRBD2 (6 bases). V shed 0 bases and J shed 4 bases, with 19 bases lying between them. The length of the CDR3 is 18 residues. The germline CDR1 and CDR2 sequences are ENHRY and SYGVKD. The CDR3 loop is CAISESGTGASAYNEQFF. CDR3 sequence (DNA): TGTGCCATCAGTGAGTCGGGGACGGGAGCTTCGGCTTACAATGAGCAGTTCTTC.

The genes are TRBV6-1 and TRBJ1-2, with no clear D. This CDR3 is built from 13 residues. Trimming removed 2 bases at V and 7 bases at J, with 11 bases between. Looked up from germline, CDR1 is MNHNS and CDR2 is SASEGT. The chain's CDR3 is CASSETVGRGYTF. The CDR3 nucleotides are TGTGCCAGCAGTGAAACGGTTGGACGTGGCTACACCTTC.

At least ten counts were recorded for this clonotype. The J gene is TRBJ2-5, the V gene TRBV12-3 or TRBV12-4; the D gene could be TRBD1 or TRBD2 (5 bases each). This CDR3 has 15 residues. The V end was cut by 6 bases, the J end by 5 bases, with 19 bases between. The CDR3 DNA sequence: TGTGCCAGCAGCCGATTACTTACAGAGGGGGAGACCCAGTACTTC. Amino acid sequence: CASSRLLTEGETQYF.

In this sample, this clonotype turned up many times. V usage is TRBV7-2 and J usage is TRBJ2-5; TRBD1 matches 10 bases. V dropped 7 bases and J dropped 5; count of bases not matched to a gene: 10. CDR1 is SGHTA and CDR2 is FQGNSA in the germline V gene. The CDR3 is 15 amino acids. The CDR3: CASTLARTGGETQYF. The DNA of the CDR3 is TGTGCCAGCACCCTAGCCCGGACAGGGGGGGAGACCCAGTACTTC.